Below, 7 T cell receptor beta chains from the same sample are listed, as sequenced in a study of blood T cells in healthy people across ages. PCR was performed a second time for about 7 to 12 cycles using a sample-barcoded 5' primer and a J-beta primer mix. TCRdb re-called the 5' RACE reads with MiXCR, one entry per CDR3 protein. The table lists some 860,000 distinct CDR3 sequences, roughly 50% of them singletons. What was sequenced was blood. The receptors originated from a man between 40 and 49 years old in good health.

J is TRBJ1-5 and V is TRBV7-9; weak D call: TRBD1 (5 bases). Germline V CDR1 and CDR2: SEHNR, FQNEAQ (reference sequence). Deletions cut 3 bases from V and 4 bases from J, with 10 bases between. This CDR3 contains 14 residues. The CDR3 DNA reads TGTGCCAGCAGCTTCGCGGACACTAATCAGCCCCAGCATTTT. It specifies CASSFADTNQPQHF.

The chain carries TRBV11-3 and TRBJ1-2; D gene unclear. CDR1 and CDR2 from the germline V gene are SGHNT and YENEEA. This CDR3 contains 15 residues. The V gene lost 7 bases and the J gene lost 7 bases, with 22 bases spanning the gap. CDR3 coding DNA: TGTGCCAGCAAGTCCGCAGGCATAACTAAGGGTGGCTACACCTTC. Protein product: CASKSAGITKGGYTF.

A note on this clonotype: At one of its ends the junction is not consistent with the germline gene, which may arise from a read error. The chain couples TRBV10-3 to TRBJ2-3, with TRBD2 matching over 9 bases. The V gene's germline CDR1 is ENHRY and CDR2 SYGVKD. This CDR3 has 17 amino acids. As DNA, the CDR3 is TGTGCCATCAGTGACCCCACGACTAGCGGTGACACAGGTACGCAGTATTTT. Its translation: CAISDPTTSGDTGTQYF.

The chain links TRBV28 to TRBJ2-7; possibly TRBD2 for D (5 bases). The CDR3 sequence is 12 residues long. V gave up 6 bases and J gave up 5 bases, with 11 bases separating them. Germline values: CDR1 MDHEN, CDR2 SYDVKM. The CDR3 DNA is TGTGCCAGCAGCCTCCTAGCCGACGAGCAGTACTTC. Its protein product is CASSLLADEQYF.

CDR3 sequence (DNA): TGTGCCAGCAGCTTAGAAGGCACCCAAATCTATGGCTACACCTTC. It specifies CASSLEGTQIYGYTF. The V and J genes are TRBV11-1 and TRBJ1-2; D gene unclear. CDR3 size: 15 residues. Deletions cut 1 base from V and 4 bases from J, with 13 bases between. The germline V gene has CDR1 SGHAT and CDR2 FQDESV (reference sequence).

The genes are TRBV5-6 and TRBJ2-5; possibly TRBD1 for D (5 bases). The CDR3 is 15 amino acids. Germline lookup yields CDR1 SGHDT and CDR2 YYEEEE. V lost 2 bases to trimming and J lost 5 bases, with 16 bases between them. In DNA, the CDR3 is TGTGCCAGCAGCTTATTTCCAGGGCTTTGGGAGACCCAGTACTTC. This sequence encodes CASSLFPGLWETQYF.

The V call is TRBV2, the J call TRBJ2-7, with unresolved D. The CDR3 is made up of 12 amino acids. With 5 bases removed from V and 5 bases from J, the gap between germline ends came to 10 bases. Per germline, CDR1 SNHLY and CDR2 FYNNEI. The CDR3, as DNA: TGTGCCAGCAGTCGATCGGGCAACGAGCAGTACTTC. Its translation is CASSRSGNEQYF.